This record covers a single T cell receptor beta chain. The target of this receptor is not known. Within one base of it there is no much larger clone, and no base qualities were kept. TCR beta repertoires were profiled from peripheral blood of about a dozen young patients with multiple sclerosis to demonstrate the VDJtools post-analysis software. Multiple sclerosis patients were children and adolescents aged roughly 6 to 17 years. These data come from a study of post-analysis software for immune sequencing data (dated by TCRdb to between 2014 and 2017). Regarding the complete study: The recorded disease courses included relapsing-remitting, secondary progressive and progressive-relapsing multiple sclerosis, and some patients had no subtype annotation. Patient repertoires were compared against roughly 10 previously published healthy control repertoires from donors aged about 6 to 26 years. A subset of samples was prepared in parallel using single-end sample barcoding, then pooled and co-amplified after Illumina adapter ligation.

Libraries were constructed by PCR. Data came from an Illumina HiSeq 2500. Unique molecular identifiers were incorporated into TCR beta cDNA libraries to reduce PCR and sequencing biases. Every 1 to 10 million input T cells yielded about 500,000 cDNA molecules, meaning each molecule approximated one T cell. The patient libraries were prepared and sequenced using the same protocol as the earlier healthy control dataset. Samples belonging to the same batch were prepared together, multiplexed and sequenced on a shared HiSeq lane. The study's processing was this. Raw barcoded reads were processed with MIGEC, discarding single-read molecular identifier groups before consensus assembly and CDR3 extraction. Clonotype tables were post-analysed with VDJtools, and diversity was normalized by down-sampling all datasets to the smallest sample size. In repertoire overlap clustering, CDR3 amino acid sequences, but not nucleotide sequences, were matched to correct batch-related cross-sample contamination. TCRdb redid the processing of the public reads, applying fastp at Q25 and MiXCR, and retained in-frame beta chains. Merged by CDR3 protein, the rows form single entries marked with the most common genes and DNA. TCRdb, rather than the study authors, made the V and J calls. The sample contains around 770,000 distinct CDR3 sequences, 46% of them found a single time. Approximately 5% of the sample belongs to the ten largest clones.

Inclusive of the bounding cysteine and phenylalanine, the CDR3 is 16 residues long. Only the CDR3 DNA is retained, 48 bases long and in frame from the first base. CDR1 ENHRY and CDR2 SYGVKD were looked up in the germline V gene. V sheds 0 bases and J sheds 1 base, leaving 10 bases between their ends. Beyond this particular receptor, the publication reports: The multiple sclerosis patient group was slightly younger than the control group. Significantly higher frequencies in patients than in controls were found for roughly 5 TRBV segments, including TRBV5-6, TRBV5-1 and TRBV20-1. Direct clustering with F measure revealed strong co-clustering of samples prepared in the same batch, which led to a batch-effect correction. Compared with controls, multiple sclerosis patients had significantly lower normalized Chao1 diversity, a finding suggesting substantial peripheral T-cell clonal expansion.

The chain links TRBV10-3 with TRBJ1-5, with no reliable assignment of the D segment. This receptor was identified in a girl aged 10-17 years with multiple sclerosis. Specimen: blood. Here the CDR3 is given as CAISESILRSNQPQHF. The DNA sequence follows: TGTGCCATCAGTGAGTCGATTTTACGCAGCAATCAGCCCCAGCATTTT.